These 30 T cell receptor beta chains originate from one sample sequenced in a study of CD8 T cells in Susac syndrome. RNA, at about 0.5 to 1 ug, was reverse transcribed with random hexamers. TCRdb ran MiXCR on the immunoSEQ multiplex PCR reads and lists one entry per CDR3 protein. Of 350,000 to 550,000 distinct CDR3 sequences listed, more than 80% are singletons. The specimen was CD8+ T cells from PBMCs. Receptors were obtained from a human donor with multiple sclerosis.

V is TRBV7-6 and J is TRBJ2-1; D tentatively reads TRBD1 or TRBD2 (5 bases each). Germline assignment: CDR1 SGHVS and CDR2 FNYEAQ. V lost 0 bases to trimming and J lost 5 bases, with 8 bases between them. This CDR3 region has 14 residues. The CDR3, as DNA: TGTGCCAGCAGCTTAGCGGGGGTTAACAATGAGCAGTTCTTC. This codes for CASSLAGVNNEQFF.

This chain joins TRBV7-3 and TRBJ2-1; D possibly corresponds to TRBD1 (6 bases). The length of the CDR3 is 13 residues. The germline gives CDR1 SGHTA, CDR2 FQGTGA. The germline V and J ends were trimmed by 3 bases and 7 bases, with 10 bases remaining between them. CDR3 in amino acids: CASSFLGGNEQFF. The CDR3 region has the DNA TGTGCCAGCAGCTTCTTAGGGGGAAATGAGCAGTTCTTC. Complete variable domain (other parts from reference TRBV7-3 and TRBJ2-1): GAGVSQTPSNKVTEKGKYVELRCDPISGHTALYWYRQSLGQGPEFLIYFQGTGAADDSGLPNDRFFAVRPEGSVSTLKIQRTERGDSAVYLCASSFLGGNEQFFGPGTRLTVL.

As DNA, the CDR3 is TGTGCCAGCAGGATCGGGGGGCAGGAGCCGGAGACCCAGTACTTC. It encodes CASRIGGQEPETQYF. The chain combines TRBV6-5 with TRBJ2-5, with TRBD2 as a possible D gene (7 bases). Germline V gives CDR1 MNHEY, CDR2 SVGAGI. CDR3 length equals 15 residues. With 6 bases removed from V and 5 bases from J, the gap between germline ends came to 19 bases.

The chain recombines TRBV30 with TRBJ2-7; 7 nucleotides match TRBD1. The CDR3 has 14 amino acids. CDR1 is GTSNPN and CDR2 is SVGIG in the germline V gene (reference sequence). V shed 3 bases, J shed 2 bases, and the junction held 7 bases outside the gene matches. Written as DNA, the CDR3 is TGTGCCTGGAGACCGGGACAGAGTACCTACGAGCAGTACTTC. Residues: CAWRPGQSTYEQYF.

V gene TRBV12-3 or TRBV12-4 combines with J gene TRBJ1-2; TRBD1 is a possible D gene (6 bases). CDR3 length: 13 residues. Deletions cut 5 bases from V and 4 bases from J, with 11 bases between. CDR3 in amino acids: CASSGGGPYGYTF. Written as DNA, the CDR3 is TGTGCCAGCAGTGGAGGGGGTCCCTATGGCTACACCTTC.

This clonotype occurred a few times. V and J are TRBV14 and TRBJ2-3, with 10 bases identical to TRBD2. Trimming removed 1 base from V and 1 base from J; junction bases left unmatched: 2. The germline V gene encodes CDR1 SGHDN and CDR2 FVKESK. The CDR3 contains 16 residues. CDR3 sequence reads: CASSQVGLAGTDTQYF. The CDR3 bases are TGTGCCAGCAGCCAAGTTGGACTAGCGGGCACAGATACGCAGTATTTT.

The gene calls are TRBV15 and TRBJ1-3, with D possibly being TRBD1 (5 bases). Looked up from germline, CDR1 is LNHNV and CDR2 is YYDKDF (reference sequence). This CDR3 has 16 residues. V gave up 0 bases and J gave up 2 bases, with 11 bases separating them. The CDR3 DNA reads as TGTGCCACCAGCAGAGATCGGGCGGGGGCTGGAAACACCATATATTTT. It is translated as CATSRDRAGAGNTIYF.

The chain recombines TRBV7-3 with TRBJ2-3; D is unclear. Per germline, CDR1 SGHTA and CDR2 FQGTGA. V was trimmed by 2 bases and J by 2 bases, leaving 8 bases between them. CDR3 length: 14 amino acids. The CDR3 DNA reads TGTGCCAGCAGCTTACACGGACCCACAGATACGCAGTATTTT. It codes for CASSLHGPTDTQYF.

V usage is TRBV6-1 and J usage is TRBJ2-7; D is ambiguous. V gave up 3 bases and J gave up 3 bases, with 12 bases separating them. CDR3 length: 14 residues. Germline V CDR1 and CDR2: MNHNS, SASEGT. CDR3 sequence reads: CASSDSADDYEQYF. Written as DNA, the CDR3 is TGTGCCAGCAGTGACAGCGCGGATGACTACGAGCAGTACTTC.

The chain couples TRBV10-3 to TRBJ1-2; no definite D call. Trimming took off 10 bases at V and 8 bases at J, with 11 bases between the two ends. The CDR3 loop spans 10 amino acids. Germline values: CDR1 ENHRY, CDR2 SYGVKD. CDR3 sequence: CATWTEGYTF. CDR3 DNA sequence: TGTGCCACGTGGACGGAGGGCTACACCTTC.

This chain joins TRBV20-1 and TRBJ1-6; TRBD1 might be the D (6 bases). V was shortened by 0 bases and J by 9 bases, with 21 bases between the two germline ends. This CDR3 contains 17 residues. Germline lookup yields CDR1 DFQATT and CDR2 SNEGSKA (reference sequence). CDR3 nucleotides: TGCAGTGCTAGAGATTCCCGGGACACGGCCCGTTTTTCACCCCTCCACTTT. It is translated as CSARDSRDTARFSPLHF.

CDR3 coding DNA: TGCAGCGTTGAATCCAACTCTGGGGCCAACGTCCTGACTTTC. Translated, it gives CSVESNSGANVLTF. The chain is built from TRBV29-1 and TRBJ2-6; D is unresolved. Germline V gene lookup returns CDR1 SQVTM and CDR2 ANQGSEA. The CDR3 is 14 amino acids. V was pared by 2 bases and J by 0 bases, with 5 bases between.

The chain links TRBV6-6 to TRBJ1-1, with 9 nucleotides matching TRBD1. Per germline, CDR1 MNHNY and CDR2 SVGAGI (reference sequence). V lost 5 bases and J lost 4; bases outside the gene matches: 5. The CDR3 totals 14 residues. CDR3: CASSQGQGLTEAFF. For the CDR3, the DNA is TGTGCCAGCAGTCAGGGACAGGGTCTCACTGAAGCTTTCTTT.

This chain connects TRBV7-9 to TRBJ2-1; weak D call: TRBD1 (8 bases). CDR3 size: 16 residues. Trimming cost V 1 base and J 4 bases, with 14 bases left between them. CDR1 and CDR2 (germline): SEHNR, FQNEAQ (reference sequence). The chain's CDR3 is CASSLEQGGNYNEQFF. In DNA, the CDR3 is TGTGCCAGCAGCTTAGAACAGGGGGGGAATTACAATGAGCAGTTCTTC.

This clonotype appeared once. CDR3 amino acids: CASSFIHSPLHF. The DNA of the CDR3 is TGTGCCAGCAGTTTCATCCATTCACCCCTCCACTTT. The gene calls are TRBV12-3 or TRBV12-4 and TRBJ1-6, with D unresolved. V dropped 3 bases and J dropped 8 bases, with 5 bases sitting between them. The CDR3 runs to 12 residues.

This sequence joins TRBV7-8 and TRBJ1-2; no clear D gene. V was trimmed by 4 bases and J by 0 bases, leaving 21 bases between them. The CDR3 consists of 18 residues. The germline V gene encodes CDR1 SGHVS and CDR2 FQNEAQ. As DNA, the CDR3 is TGTGCCAGCAGCTCAATATATGGACGGACTCCTTCTAACTATGGCTACACCTTC. Residues: CASSSIYGRTPSNYGYTF.

In its sample, this clonotype was seen a few times. The V gene is TRBV27, the J gene TRBJ2-7, with TRBD2 identical over 7 bases. Germline V lookup: CDR1 MNHEY, CDR2 SMNVEV (reference sequence). The CDR3 loop spans 12 amino acids. Trimming cost V 6 bases and J 5 bases; bases outside gene matches: 4. CDR3 DNA: TGTGCCAGCAGGGGAGGGGTTGACGAGCAGTACTTC. It encodes CASRGGVDEQYF.

This chain connects TRBV30 to TRBJ1-3; a weak D match, TRBD1 (6 bases). The CDR3 is made up of 14 amino acids. V lost 4 bases, J lost 8 bases, and 18 bases lay in between. CDR1 and CDR2 from the germline V gene are GTSNPN and SVGIG (reference sequence). Written as DNA, the CDR3 is TGTGCCTGGACTCCCCGGGACATGGTCGACACCATATATTTT. This encodes CAWTPRDMVDTIYF.

The rearrangement joins TRBV5-4 to TRBJ2-2; maybe TRBD1 (5 bases). This CDR3 contains 20 residues. Between the trimmed V and J ends, which lost 0 bases and 2 bases, there was a span of 23 bases. Germline assignment: CDR1 SGHNT and CDR2 YYREEE (reference sequence). CDR3 sequence: CASSLGGRFRASSNTGELFF. CDR3 in DNA: TGTGCCAGCAGCTTGGGAGGCAGGTTCAGGGCGTCCAGCAACACCGGGGAGCTGTTTTTT.

This clonotype has only one observation. V usage is TRBV2 and J usage is TRBJ1-5; D gene uncertain. The ends were cut back, 3 bases at V and 6 bases at J, with 6 bases in the middle. The CDR3 contains 12 residues. Germline V lookup: CDR1 SNHLY, CDR2 FYNNEI. CDR3 protein: CASSEWAQPQHF. The CDR3 nucleotides read TGTGCCAGCAGTGAGTGGGCTCAGCCCCAGCATTTT.

V usage is TRBV10-1 and J usage is TRBJ2-7; D might be TRBD1 (5 bases). The CDR3 contains 14 residues. Trimming pared 2 bases from V and 7 bases from J, leaving 15 bases between. Per germline, CDR1 WNHNN and CDR2 SYGVQD (reference sequence). The CDR3 DNA is TGCGCCAGCAGTGAGGCTTATGACAGCCCAGAGCAGTACTTC. Residues: CASSEAYDSPEQYF.

The chain joins TRBV15 to TRBJ2-1; 8 bases are shared with TRBD1. The CDR3 sequence is 16 residues long. Germline CDR1 reads LNHNV; CDR2 reads YYDKDF (reference sequence). The trim removed 5 bases at V and 0 bases at J, leaving 6 bases unmatched. CDR3 DNA: TGTGCCACCAGCGAGACTACAGGGGGCTCCTACAATGAGCAGTTCTTC. This translates into CATSETTGGSYNEQFF.

This chain joins TRBV6-2 or TRBV6-3 and TRBJ1-6; no clear D. The germline gives CDR1 MNHEY, CDR2 SVGEGT. The CDR3 totals 16 residues. V lost 0 bases and J lost 6, with 12 bases in between. CDR3 coding DNA: TGTGCCAGCAGTTACTCGTGGCCGGGAGGTAATTCACCCCTCCACTTT. Amino acid sequence: CASSYSWPGGNSPLHF.

The genes are TRBV4-1 and TRBJ2-2, with D perhaps TRBD1 (6 bases). This CDR3 is built from 15 residues. Trimming stripped 0 bases from V and 6 bases from J, with 11 bases between. Per germline, CDR1 MGHRA and CDR2 YSYEKL. In nucleotides, the CDR3 is TGCGCCAGCAGCCAAGATATGGGGGCGGCCGGGGAGCTGTTTTTT. Its translation: CASSQDMGAAGELFF.

The rearrangement links TRBV7-7 to TRBJ2-3; perhaps D is TRBD1 or TRBD2 (6 bases each). This CDR3 spans 14 amino acids. V lost 1 base and J 2 bases, leaving 7 bases between the germline ends. CDR1 and CDR2 (germline): SSHAT, FNYEAQ (reference sequence). CDR3 coding DNA: TGTGCCAGCAGCTTAGGGGGGGCCACAGATACGCAGTATTTT. This sequence encodes CASSLGGATDTQYF.

This sequence joins TRBV28 and TRBJ1-5, with D tentatively TRBD1 (5 bases). Per the germline V gene, CDR1 is MDHEN and CDR2 is SYDVKM. The CDR3 is 15 amino acids. Trimming cost V 7 bases and J 0 bases, with 13 bases left between them. DNA of the CDR3: TGTGCCAGCAAGGCAGGGCGTTATAGCAATCAGCCCCAGCATTTT. Translated, it gives CASKAGRYSNQPQHF. The whole variable domain, remainder taken from reference TRBV28 and TRBJ1-5, is DVKVTQSSRYLVKRTGEKVFLECVQDMDHENMFWYRQDPGLGLRLIYFSYDVKMKEKGDIPEGYSVSREKKERFSLILESASTNQTSMYLCASKAGRYSNQPQHFGDGTRLSIL.

The chain has TRBV30 and TRBJ2-1; 10 bases align to TRBD1. Germline assignment: CDR1 GTSNPN and CDR2 SVGIG (reference sequence). V gave up 2 bases and J gave up 6 bases; unmatched junction bases: 10. This CDR3 spans 16 amino acids. CDR3 sequence reads: CAWSPIGTGVFNEQFF. In DNA, the CDR3 is TGTGCCTGGAGTCCTATAGGGACAGGGGTGTTCAATGAGCAGTTCTTC.

The chain couples TRBV27 to TRBJ2-7, with D tentatively TRBD2 (6 bases). Per the germline V gene, CDR1 is MNHEY and CDR2 is SMNVEV (reference sequence). This CDR3 is 13 amino acids long. V was shortened by 1 base and J by 7 bases, with 11 bases between the two germline ends. The CDR3 region is CASSLYGGEEQYF. The CDR3 DNA reads TGTGCCAGCAGTTTATACGGGGGAGAAGAGCAGTACTTC.

V is TRBV18 and J is TRBJ1-6, with D possibly TRBD1 on 6 matching bases. The CDR3 has 15 residues. The ends were cut back, 3 bases at V and 6 bases at J, with 12 bases in the middle. CDR1 and CDR2 (germline): KGHSH, LQKENI. CDR3: CASSPSGQTNSPLHF. The CDR3 DNA follows: TGTGCCAGCTCACCTTCAGGACAGACTAATTCACCCCTCCACTTT.

The chain links TRBV7-6 to TRBJ2-7, with D unresolved. This CDR3 contains 13 residues. V was pared by 0 bases and J by 3 bases, with 6 bases between. CDR1 SGHVS and CDR2 FNYEAQ come from the germline V gene. CDR3 sequence: CASSLALFYEQYF. CDR3 nucleotides: TGTGCCAGCAGCTTAGCGCTCTTCTACGAGCAGTACTTC.